This TCR beta chain is from a study of blood T cell repertoires in COVID-19. About the research overall: Italy, Spain and the United States were the sources of the convalescent and acute COVID-19 samples.

This clone was recorded a few times. Original handling: Counts of nucleated cells, estimated from reference gene primer amplification, were obtained. Assay: immunoSEQ multiplex PCR; the TCRdb copy retains only in-frame clones and omits some. V and J calls and clone size are copied from that table; D and trimming were computed from the DNA. The sample contains fewer than 250,000 clones, approximately 86% of which appear only once. CDR1 and CDR2 from the germline V gene are MGHRA and YSYEKL. Trimming removed 7 bases at V and 8 bases at J, with 23 bases between. CDR3 length: 15 amino acids. The sequence was obtained from a woman aged 55-70 years who had recovered from COVID-19. The source material was peripheral blood. The chain combines TRBV4-1 with TRBJ1-2; D is possibly TRBD1 (5 bases). This chain's CDR3 is CASTNWGRSLSGYTF. The DNA for the CDR3 is TGCGCCAGCACCAACTGGGGCAGGTCCCTTTCCGGCTACACCTTC.